This T cell receptor (beta chain) came from a study of blood T cell repertoires in COVID-19. V lost 3 bases, J lost 5 bases, and 8 bases lay in between. The CDR3 sequence is 13 residues long. Germline V lookup: CDR1 MGHDK, CDR2 SYGVNS. This clone showed up just a few times. Clones were read by immunoSEQ multiplex PCR, and TCRdb kept only the in-frame ones, dropping some. This sample has 60,000 to 75,000 clones; 76% occur once, and the top ten carry roughly 6.7%. This receptor was obtained from a woman between 45 and 65 years old with active or convalescent COVID-19. The rearrangement joins TRBV25-1 to TRBJ1-5; D perhaps matches TRBD1 (6 bases). The sequencing input was peripheral blood. In DNA form, the CDR3 reads TGTGCCAGCAGTGAGGACAGTGATCAGCCCCAGCATTTT. This encodes CASSEDSDQPQHF.